This T cell receptor (beta chain) derives from a study of cytomegalovirus exposure and HLA in healthy donors. Study-level points and caveats: In a later analysis, specific HLA alleles were associated with about 18,000 TCR beta sequences at a 0.05 false discovery rate. Reported findings show TCR beta sequences accurately forecast HLA-A and HLA-B alleles in most subjects. Among CMV-associated TCR beta chains, most appeared HLA-restricted in a later analysis.

This clone was seen a few times. Its matching antigen is unknown. The PCR used 60 Vbeta and 13 Jbeta primers. The repertoire was sequenced with immunoSEQ multiplex PCR; TCRdb's copy has only in-frame clones and lacks some. The sample records 95,000 or so clones, approximately 81% being singletons. This clonotype originated in a woman aged 70-85 years in good health and CMV-seropositive. The sequencing input was PBMCs.

The CDR3: CASSPRDRDSGANVLTF. Here the CDR3 DNA reads TGTGCCAGCAGCCCCCGGGACAGGGATTCTGGGGCCAACGTCCTGACTTTC. The J gene is TRBJ2-6, the V gene TRBV9; the match to TRBD1 covers 9 bases. The CDR3 consists of 17 residues. The V segment lost 4 bases and the J segment 1 base; nucleotides outside the gene matches: 6. CDR1 is SGDLS, CDR2 YYNGEE, per germline. The whole variable domain, remainder taken from reference TRBV9 and TRBJ2-6, is DSGVTQTPKHLITATGQRVTLRCSPRSGDLSVYWYQQSLDQGLQFLIQYYNGEERAKGNILERFSAQQFPDLHSELNLSSLELGDSALYFCASSPRDRDSGANVLTFGAGSRLTVL.